A single sample gave rise to the 27 T cell receptor beta chains below, sequenced in a study of blood T cells in healthy people across ages. The second PCR ran 7 to 11 cycles with a sample-barcoded 5' primer and J-beta primers. TCRdb reprocessed the 5' RACE reads with MiXCR, giving one entry per CDR3 protein. The sample lists roughly 550,000 distinct CDR3 sequences, under 30% occurring once. These records were also assigned to another study, of T cells of mothers and their children.

What was sequenced was blood. These receptors were obtained from a boy aged 10-17 years in good health.

The DNA for the CDR3 is TGTGCCAGCAGTGAAAGGAGACAGGGTGAAGCTTTCTTT. Translation gives CASSERRQGEAFF. The chain has TRBV25-1 and TRBJ1-1, with 7 bases lining up with TRBD1. V was pared by 2 bases and J by 7 bases, with 4 bases of the junction left unmatched. From germline, CDR1 is MGHDK and CDR2 SYGVNS. This CDR3 is 13 amino acids long.

V is TRBV20-1 and J is TRBJ2-1; TRBD1 or TRBD2 may be the D gene (5 bases each). Germline CDR1 is DFQATT and CDR2 is SNEGSKA (reference sequence). V was pared by 8 bases and J by 1 base, with 18 bases between. The CDR3 covers 15 residues. CDR3 protein: CSSNGGGRSYNEQFF. Written as DNA, the CDR3 is TGCAGTTCTAATGGTGGGGGAAGGTCCTACAATGAGCAGTTCTTC.

This clonotype was recorded once. The V call is TRBV27, the J call TRBJ2-1, with D hard to call. Trimming took 1 base from V and 5 from J, leaving 6 bases between them. This CDR3 region has 13 residues. Germline-derived CDR1 and CDR2 are MNHEY and SMNVEV (reference sequence). The DNA of the CDR3 is TGTGCCAGCAGTTTATGGCAAAACAATGAGCAGTTCTTC. This translates into CASSLWQNNEQFF.

The V gene is TRBV6-2 or TRBV6-3, the J gene TRBJ1-1, with 8 bases identical to TRBD1. The junction had 3 bases not matched to a gene; V was cut back by 2 bases and J by 1 base. This CDR3 is 15 amino acids long. Germline V gene sequence: CDR1 MNHEY, CDR2 SVGEGT. The CDR3 sequence is CASSYNDRGNTEAFF. The CDR3 coding sequence is TGTGCCAGCAGTTACAACGACAGGGGGAACACTGAAGCTTTCTTT.

V and J are TRBV7-2 and TRBJ2-5, with D possibly being TRBD2 (7 bases). Germline CDR1 reads SGHTA; CDR2 reads FQGNSA. The CDR3 is 15 amino acids. V gave up 6 bases and J gave up 3 bases, with 17 bases separating them. The CDR3 loop is CASSMGGGAKETQYF. The CDR3 bases are TGTGCCAGCAGTATGGGAGGGGGTGCAAAAGAGACCCAGTACTTC.

CDR3 residues: CASSLIAGYTF. Here the CDR3 DNA reads TGTGCCAGCAGCTTAATTGCTGGCTACACCTTC. This rearrangement joins TRBV7-9 to TRBJ1-2; D ambiguous. This CDR3 region has 11 residues. V shed 2 bases and J shed 7 bases, with 5 bases lying between them. CDR1 and CDR2 from the germline V gene are SEHNR and FQNEAQ (reference sequence).

V and J are TRBV5-6 and TRBJ2-1; 8 nucleotides line up with TRBD1. CDR1 is SGHDT, CDR2 YYEEEE, per germline. This CDR3 contains 13 residues. Trimming took 4 bases from V and 9 from J; bases not matched to a gene: 6. The CDR3 nucleotides are TGTGCCAGCAGCCTCGGACAGGGCTTTGAGCAGTTCTTC. Translated, it gives CASSLGQGFEQFF.

V is TRBV9 and J is TRBJ2-7; TRBD1 or TRBD2 may be the D gene (5 bases each). Deletions cut 0 bases from V and 0 bases from J, with 10 bases between. CDR1 SGDLS and CDR2 YYNGEE come from the germline V gene. This CDR3 has 15 residues. The CDR3 reads CASSVGMGDSYEQYF. The CDR3 region has the DNA TGTGCCAGCAGCGTAGGCATGGGGGACTCCTACGAGCAGTACTTC. Drawing the rest from reference TRBV9 and TRBJ2-7, the complete variable domain is DSGVTQTPKHLITATGQRVTLRCSPRSGDLSVYWYQQSLDQGLQFLIQYYNGEERAKGNILERFSAQQFPDLHSELNLSSLELGDSALYFCASSVGMGDSYEQYFGPGTRLTVT.

The V and J genes are TRBV6-2 or TRBV6-3 and TRBJ1-5; the D is unclear. Germline V gene data show CDR1 as MNHEY and CDR2 as SVGEGT. There are 15 residues in the CDR3. Trimming removed 7 bases at V and 6 bases at J, with 19 bases between. DNA of the CDR3: TGTGCCAGCAACACCCAACAGTGGGGTGTTCAGCCCCAGCATTTT. This encodes CASNTQQWGVQPQHF.

The chain joins TRBV18 to TRBJ1-6; D not resolved. The germline V gene has CDR1 KGHSH and CDR2 LQKENI. V lost 5 bases to trimming and J lost 3 bases, with 5 bases between them. The CDR3 runs to 13 residues. The CDR3 region has the DNA TGTGCCAGCTCAGGGAGCTATAATTCACCCCTCCACTTT. As protein: CASSGSYNSPLHF.

This clonotype was seen ten or more times. V and J are TRBV7-9 and TRBJ2-1, with 12 bases matching TRBD2. This CDR3 spans 16 amino acids. The germline gives CDR1 SEHNR, CDR2 FQNEAQ (reference sequence). J gave up 7 bases and V 5 bases, and 9 bases lay outside the gene matches. CDR3 region: CASSQKTSGSGNEQFF. CDR3 bases: TGTGCCAGCAGCCAAAAGACTAGCGGGAGTGGTAATGAGCAGTTCTTC.

V gene TRBV6-2 or TRBV6-3 combines with J gene TRBJ1-4; 8 positions agree with TRBD1. CDR3 size: 15 residues. V gave up 4 bases and J gave up 8 bases; unmatched junction bases: 9. Germline CDR1 and CDR2: MNHEY and SVGEGT. CDR3 DNA sequence: TGTGCCAGCAGTTCCACCGGGACAGGAAGAGAAAAACTGTTTTTT. Translating it yields CASSSTGTGREKLFF.

The chain joins TRBV7-9 to TRBJ2-1; 11 bases are a match to TRBD2. CDR3 size: 16 residues. V lost 5 bases to trimming and J lost 3 bases; unmatched junction nucleotides: 6. Germline assignment: CDR1 SEHNR and CDR2 FQNEAQ (reference sequence). The CDR3 DNA sequence: TGTGCCAGCAGCCCCCCACTAGCGGGAGACTACAATGAGCAGTTCTTC. It is translated as CASSPPLAGDYNEQFF.

The chain has TRBV2 and TRBJ1-6; 8 positions match TRBD1. Germline V gives CDR1 SNHLY, CDR2 FYNNEI. The J segment lost 8 bases and the V segment lost 0 bases, leaving 6 bases of the junction unmatched. The length of the CDR3 is 16 residues. The CDR3 DNA reads as TGTGCCAGCAGTGAAGCGCTTCCAGGGGGCCATTCACCCCTCCACTTT. Translation gives CASSEALPGGHSPLHF.

This clonotype was seen many times. The chain links TRBV6-6 to TRBJ2-7; 8 bases are a match to TRBD1. CDR1 MNHNY and CDR2 SVGAGI come from the germline V gene (reference sequence). CDR3 length equals 15 residues. Trimming cost V 4 bases and J 1 base; bases outside gene matches: 6. The DNA for the CDR3 is TGTGCCAGCAGTTCGTCCGGGACAGGTTCCTACGAGCAGTACTTC. Encoded protein: CASSSSGTGSYEQYF.

V and J are TRBV20-1 and TRBJ2-5, with 9 bases aligning to TRBD1. Matching the DNA end better, TRBJ2-7 makes the J call doubtful. Germline CDR1 reads DFQATT; CDR2 reads SNEGSKA (reference sequence). This CDR3 is built from 14 residues. CDR3: CSAPPRTGVYEQYF. The CDR3, as DNA: TGCAGTGCCCCCCCCCGGACAGGGGTCTACGAGCAGTACTTC.

J is TRBJ2-1 and V is TRBV9; no clear D gene. Germline V gene data show CDR1 as SGDLS and CDR2 as YYNGEE. Trimming cost V 4 bases and J 0 bases, with 17 bases left between them. This CDR3 spans 17 amino acids. The chain's CDR3 is CASSLRPWVVSYNEQFF. The CDR3 DNA is TGTGCCAGCAGCTTACGACCATGGGTGGTCTCCTACAATGAGCAGTTCTTC.

The gene calls are TRBV20-1 and TRBJ2-5; D unresolved. CDR3 length: 14 amino acids. Germline values: CDR1 DFQATT, CDR2 SNEGSKA (reference sequence). Trimming stripped 1 base from V and 2 bases from J, with 11 bases between. DNA of the CDR3: TGCAGTGCTAGAGCCTGGACCCCACAAGAGACCCAGTACTTC. Protein: CSARAWTPQETQYF.

The rearrangement links TRBV6-1 to TRBJ2-7; D gene unclear. Germline CDR1 reads MNHNS; CDR2 reads SASEGT. The CDR3 sequence is 12 residues long. V was trimmed by 3 bases and J by 3 bases, leaving 6 bases between them. The CDR3 coding sequence is TGTGCCAGCAGTGAGATAAGCTACGAGCAGTACTTC. Residues: CASSEISYEQYF.

The V call is TRBV9, the J call TRBJ2-5, with a possible D match to TRBD2 (5 bases). The better agreement between TRBJ2-1 and the DNA end casts doubt on the J call. The CDR3 contains 15 residues. Germline CDR1 and CDR2: SGDLS and YYNGEE. CDR3 sequence (DNA): TGTGCCAGCAGCGTGACCGGGGATTTATACAATGAGCAGTTCTTC. Translated: CASSVTGDLYNEQFF.

This clonotype was observed a few times. The V and J genes are TRBV4-1 and TRBJ2-4; D might be TRBD2 (5 bases). The CDR3 sequence is 16 residues long. The germline V gene has CDR1 MGHRA and CDR2 YSYEKL. The V gene lost 0 bases and the J gene lost 3 bases, with 12 bases spanning the gap. The CDR3 bases are TGCGCCAGCAGCCAAGATAAGTGGGAGTTCAAAAACATTCAGTACTTC. Translation: CASSQDKWEFKNIQYF.

V is TRBV6-6 and J is TRBJ2-1; 9 bases align to TRBD1. This CDR3 region has 14 residues. The J segment lost 4 bases and the V segment lost 5 bases, leaving 3 bases of the junction unmatched. CDR1 is MNHNY and CDR2 is SVGAGI in the germline V gene (reference sequence). DNA for the CDR3: TGTGCCAGCAGTGGGACAGGGATTTACAATGAGCAGTTCTTC. This gives the protein CASSGTGIYNEQFF.

The chain employs TRBV3-1 and TRBJ2-1, with D unclear. Germline V gene lookup returns CDR1 LGHDT and CDR2 YNNKEL (reference sequence). V dropped 0 bases and J dropped 4 bases, with 10 bases sitting between them. The CDR3 has 15 amino acids. The CDR3 spells CASSQDRALYNEQFF. In DNA form, the CDR3 reads TGTGCCAGCAGCCAAGATAGGGCGTTGTACAATGAGCAGTTCTTC.

This clonotype was counted at least ten times. The chain couples TRBV4-3 to TRBJ1-4, with D unresolved. CDR1 and CDR2 (germline): LGHNA, YSLEER. V was clipped by 0 bases and J by 3 bases, with 11 bases between them. This CDR3 has 16 residues. The CDR3 coding sequence is TGCGCCAGCAGCCAAGAGGGTAGGAGTCCTAATGAAAAACTGTTTTTT. Amino acid sequence: CASSQEGRSPNEKLFF.

The rearrangement joins TRBV11-2 to TRBJ2-5; 7 nucleotides match TRBD2. The J call may not be correct, given that the DNA end is closer to TRBJ2-1. Germline-derived CDR1 and CDR2 are SGHAT and FQNNGV. CDR3 size: 15 residues. CDR3 sequence (DNA): TGTGCCAGCAGATACCAGCGGGGACGGATGGGTGAGCAGTTCTTC. Translating it yields CASRYQRGRMGEQFF.

The J gene is TRBJ1-1, the V gene TRBV4-1, with D uncertain. The CDR3 spans 15 residues. The V end lost 4 bases, the J end lost 7 bases, and 19 bases lay between the germline ends. CDR1 MGHRA and CDR2 YSYEKL come from the germline V gene. The CDR3 sequence is CASSPSRFLLGEAFF. CDR3 nucleotides: TGCGCCAGCAGCCCCTCCAGGTTCCTCTTGGGTGAAGCTTTCTTT.

CDR3 in DNA: TGCGCCAGCAGCTTGGGGACTAGCGGGAGTTACGAGACCCAGTACTTC. Translation gives CASSLGTSGSYETQYF. This chain uses TRBV5-1 with TRBJ2-5, with TRBD2 identical over 13 bases. V gave up 0 bases and J gave up 5 bases; unmatched junction bases: 4. Germline V lookup: CDR1 SGHRS, CDR2 YFSETQ. The CDR3 contains 16 residues.